This T cell receptor (beta chain) was sequenced for a study of shared clonotypes between healthy human individuals. Germline lookup yields CDR1 SGHTA and CDR2 FQGNSA. The CDR3 has 13 amino acids. The V end lost 5 bases, the J end lost 2 bases, and 9 bases lay between the germline ends. For this clone: Its antigen is not known.

Study-wide findings and caveats: Represented diversity (both genetic and exposure-history) was limited by the small number of donors. A reduction in generation probabilities was seen for non-shared clonotypes relative to those shared by all four donors. Deeper or shallower sequencing was expected to change how clonotypes are shared among donors.

Clones were sequenced by immunoSEQ multiplex PCR, and TCRdb holds only the in-frame ones, with some missing. Of roughly 220,000 clones in the sample, about 69% were seen once. Sample: memory CD4+ T cells sorted from blood. Subset meaning: CD45RA-negative fraction. The rearrangement links TRBV7-2 to TRBJ2-5; no reliable D call. This receptor was identified in a man aged 25 to 45 in good health. The CDR3 sequence is CASSPPTQETQYF. CDR3 coding DNA: TGTGCCAGCAGCCCCCCCACTCAAGAGACCCAGTACTTC. The full variable domain, with the rest looked up from reference TRBV7-2 and TRBJ2-5, is GAGVSQSPSNKVTEKGKDVELRCDPISGHTALYWYRQSLGQGLEFLIYFQGNSAPDKSGLPSDRFSAERTGGSVSTLTIQRTQQEDSAVYLCASSPPTQETQYFGPGTRLLVL.